This is a list of T cell receptor beta chains from one sample in a study of blood T cell repertoires in COVID-19. Using immunoSEQ multiplex PCR, the repertoire was profiled, and TCRdb retains in-frame clones only, with some absent. The table has about 190,000 clones, 82% seen once; the top ten hold under 6.5%. The sample taken for sequencing was PBMCs or T cells enriched from blood (not recorded which). The receptors were sampled from a woman in her fifties or sixties with acute COVID-19. CDR3s include the opening cysteine and the closing phenylalanine or tryptophan. D genes are given only for firm matches. Clone size, where shown, is once, few, many, or a class for clones that have expanded.

d_gene	j_gene	abundance	v_gene	len	CDR3aa	CDR3nt
TRBD1	TRBJ2-3	.	TRBV7-2	16	CASSLSGTGGRNTQYF	TGTGCCAGCAGCTTATCCGGGACAGGGGGCAGAAATACGCAGTATTTT
.	TRBJ1-2	.	TRBV30	15	CAWIGQGSRDYGYTF	TGTGCCTGGATAGGGCAGGGGTCAAGGGACTATGGCTACACCTTC
TRBD1	TRBJ1-1	.	TRBV6-6	11	CASSYDRDPFF	TGTGCCAGCAGTTACGACAGGGATCCTTTCTTT
.	TRBJ1-5	.	TRBV6-5	14	CASRGRTVGQPQHF	TGTGCCAGCAGGGGACGGACAGTGGGTCAGCCCCAGCATTTT
TRBD2	TRBJ2-3	many	TRBV5-4	15	CASSLAVAGADTQYF	TGTGCCAGCAGCTTGGCCGTAGCGGGAGCCGATACGCAGTATTTT
TRBD1	TRBJ1-2	.	TRBV28	14	CASRRQGNDYGYTF	TGTGCCAGCAGAAGACAGGGCAACGACTATGGCTACACCTTC
TRBD1	TRBJ1-2	once	TRBV25-1	13	CASSGGQVYGYTF	TGTGCCAGCAGTGGGGGACAGGTCTATGGCTACACCTTC
.	TRBJ1-1	once	TRBV18	13	CASSALSRFEAFF	TGTGCCAGCTCAGCCCTAAGCCGGTTTGAAGCTTTCTTT
.	TRBJ1-3	.	TRBV18	15	CASSPTGVSGNTIYF	TGTGCCAGCTCTCCGACAGGTGTCTCTGGAAACACCATATATTTT
TRBD1	TRBJ2-4	.	TRBV30	13	CAWSLGQGNIQYF	TGTGCCTGGAGTTTGGGACAGGGAAACATTCAGTACTTC
.	TRBJ1-4	.	TRBV18	15	CASSPDRLPNEKLFF	TGTGCCAGCTCACCCGACAGGTTACCTAATGAAAAACTGTTTTTT
.	TRBJ1-6	.	TRBV5-6	16	CASTNAYRSDNSPLHF	TGTGCCAGCACCAACGCCTACAGGTCGGATAATTCACCCCTCCACTTT
TRBD2	TRBJ2-4	.	TRBV6-2/TRBV6-3	19	CASSYSPTSGRLAKNIQYF	TGTGCCAGCAGTTACTCGCCGACTAGCGGAAGGCTAGCCAAAAACATTCAGTACTTC
TRBD1	TRBJ2-2	.	TRBV18	15	CASSPRTGEPGELFF	TGTGCCAGCTCACCGAGGACAGGGGAGCCCGGGGAGCTGTTTTTT
.	TRBJ1-5	few	TRBV2	13	CATGIDEDQPQHF	TGTGCCACAGGGATAGACGAGGATCAGCCCCAGCATTTT
.	TRBJ1-2	.	TRBV19	14	CASSGVPETLGYTF	TGTGCCAGCTCAGGGGTTCCCGAGACGTTGGGCTACACCTTC
.	TRBJ2-1	once	TRBV4-1	13	CASSHSPNNEQFF	TGCGCCAGCAGCCATTCCCCTAACAATGAGCAGTTCTTC
TRBD2	TRBJ2-7	.	TRBV4-2	15	CASSQGLAGAHEQYF	TGTGCCAGCAGCCAAGGACTAGCGGGAGCCCACGAGCAGTACTTC
TRBD2	TRBJ2-3	.	TRBV6-4	17	CASRDTYGLAGADTQYF	TGTGCCAGCAGAGATACATATGGACTAGCGGGAGCAGATACGCAGTATTTT
.	TRBJ1-2	.	TRBV6-6	13	CASTHPQNYGYTF	TGTGCCAGCACCCACCCCCAGAACTATGGCTACACCTTC
.	TRBJ2-7	.	TRBV9	15	CASSVGDSLSYEQYF	TGTGCCAGCAGCGTAGGCGACAGCCTATCCTACGAGCAGTACTTC
TRBD2	TRBJ2-2	.	TRBV6-1	18	CASSEGLAGGPNTGELFF	TGTGCCAGCAGTGAGGGACTAGCGGGGGGCCCGAACACCGGGGAGCTGTTTTTT
TRBD2	TRBJ2-1	.	TRBV4-2	16	CASSRLAGEPLDEQFF	TGTGCCAGCAGCCGACTAGCGGGAGAACCGTTGGATGAGCAGTTCTTC
TRBD1	TRBJ2-3	.	TRBV10-1	14	CASSDGQGMYTQYF	TGCGCCAGCAGTGACGGACAGGGGATGTATACGCAGTATTTT
TRBD1	TRBJ1-2	few	TRBV7-2	14	CASSLSRGSDGYTF	TGTGCCAGCAGCTTGAGCAGGGGGAGTGATGGCTACACCTTC
.	TRBJ1-2	.	TRBV11-2	12	CASSPRTDGYTF	TGTGCCAGCAGCCCCAGGACAGATGGCTACACCTTC